One T cell receptor (beta chain) is described in this entry. This clonotype was picked up a small number of times. Its specific antigen is unknown. Base qualities are not provided; no much larger clone lies one nucleotide away. The sample belongs to a study of blood T cells in healthy people across ages (dated by TCRdb to the mid-2010s). Regarding the research as a whole: In model experiments, roughly one uniquely barcoded TCR beta cDNA molecule per two T cells was captured by template switching. Using deep sequencing normalized with unique cDNA molecular identifiers, the study measured how TCR beta repertoire diversity changes with age. Four age groups were formed from the donors: young (average roughly 15 years), middle-aged (roughly 38), aged (around 68) and long-lived (approximately 78). To avoid experimental bias, donors of different ages were distributed randomly across sequencing lanes. For two donors (one aged 18 to 29 and one aged 80 or older), the study analyzed two additional independent replicas of 1 million unique cDNA reads from the same blood draw. General findings and caveats noted by the study authors: Bulk unsorted PBMC profiling prevented conclusive comparison of naive and antigen-experienced compartments. Because the CMV infection status of the donors was unknown, age-related changes in expanded clonotypes may potentially have been confounded. A strong correlation was found between observed TCR beta diversity and the percentage of naive T cells measured by flow cytometry. As age increased, observed TCR beta diversity per million T cells dropped in a roughly linear way, and a significant reduction was already evident by age 40. Total diversity estimates from one million sequenced T cells were considered lower bounds and underestimates. The long-lived group showed more naive CD4+ T cells, fewer expanded clones and increased TCR diversity than the aged group, suggesting age selection.

Donors were 39 systemically healthy Caucasian individuals from Russia aged roughly 6 to 90 years. About 9.1 milliliters of peripheral blood were collected from each donor into EDTA-treated Vacutainer tubes. Ficoll-Paque density-gradient centrifugation was used to isolate PBMCs, with at least 6 million obtained per sample. Total RNA, at least 6 micrograms per sample, was extracted from PBMCs with Trizol reagent. For every donor, an aliquot of PBMCs went through flow cytometry to measure the percentages of naive CD45RAhigh/CD27high T cells. The receptor library was made with 5' RACE. The reads were generated on an Illumina HiSeq 2500. The second PCR ran for roughly 6 to 11 cycles and used a J-beta primer mix along with a sample-barcoded 5' primer. A unique molecular identifier was introduced onto each TCR beta cDNA molecule by a template-switch 5' adaptor carrying 12 random nucleotides. At least 2.5 million CDR3-containing paired-end reads were obtained from each sample. First-strand cDNA was synthesized from all RNA with the Mint cDNA synthesis kit, primed by a TRBC-specific oligonucleotide. All cDNA was treated with uracil-DNA glycosylase and then went through a first 18-cycle PCR with the universal primers M1SS and BC2_uni_R. The authors' analysis ran thus. For normalization, 1 million high-quality reads were randomly selected from each sample, with every read carrying a distinct molecular identifier. Instead of being binned into consensus sequences, reads with shared molecular identifiers were discarded. MiTCR, run with a Q25 quality threshold and the strictest error-elimination algorithm, handled CDR3 identification, clonotype clustering and error correction. Lower-bound total TCR beta diversity was estimated with a nonparametric unseen species model using Euler transformation. The public reads were reanalyzed by TCRdb: fastp trimming at Q25, MiXCR alignment, in-frame beta chains only. CDR3 protein sequences are deduplicated, and each keeps its most common genes and DNA. TCRdb, not the authors, supplied the V and J calls. The sample records roughly 1,500,000 distinct CDR3 sequences, around 42% of which are singletons. The ten largest make up around 8% of the sample.

The clonotype was recovered from a woman between 18 and 29 years old in good health. Material: blood.

In nucleotide form, the sequence is TGCAGTGCTAGAGCGGGACTAGCGGGGACCAGCGGGGAAGCGCAGTATTTT. The encoded protein is CSARAGLAGTSGEAQYF. Rearrangement joined TRBV20-1 to TRBJ2-3, with TRBD2 identical over 13 junction bases. Taken from cysteine to phenylalanine, the CDR3 has 17 residues. The retained sequence is limited to the CDR3, 51 bases, with the frame set at the first base. From a lookup of the germline V gene (reference sequence), CDR1 and CDR2 are DFQATT and SNEGSKA. From V the trimming removes 1 base and from J it removes 10 bases, while the gene matches leave 14 bases of the junction unaccounted for.